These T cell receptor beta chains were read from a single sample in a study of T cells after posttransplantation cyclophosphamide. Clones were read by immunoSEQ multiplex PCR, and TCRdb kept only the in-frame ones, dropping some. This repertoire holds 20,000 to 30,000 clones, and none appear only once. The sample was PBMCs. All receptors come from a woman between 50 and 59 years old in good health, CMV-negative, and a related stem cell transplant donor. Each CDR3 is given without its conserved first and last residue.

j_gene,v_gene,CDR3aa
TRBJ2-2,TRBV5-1,ASSLALRTGLLITGELF
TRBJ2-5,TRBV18,ASSPPSQQETQY
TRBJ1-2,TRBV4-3,ASSQRTGTAWNYGYT
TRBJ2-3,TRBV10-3,ATKGGGDPDTQY
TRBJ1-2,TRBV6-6,ASSSAGSPTPRYT
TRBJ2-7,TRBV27,ASSLSGFGGTSRREQY
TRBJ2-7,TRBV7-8,ASSKVTGSYEQY
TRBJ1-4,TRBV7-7,ASSPGLTSGEKLF
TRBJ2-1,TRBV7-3,ASRDRGTNEQF
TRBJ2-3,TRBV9,ASSPTRTVSTDTQY
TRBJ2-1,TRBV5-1,ASGFGLAGGGEQF
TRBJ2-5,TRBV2,ASSVHRGAQETQY
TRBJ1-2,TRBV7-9,ASERYYGYT
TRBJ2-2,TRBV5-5,ASSLEVGGPSTGELF
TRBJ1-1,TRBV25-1,ASSPPRGNTEAF
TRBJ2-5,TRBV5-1,ASSLTGAGGSQETQY
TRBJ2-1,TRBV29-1,SVDLEGRYNEQF
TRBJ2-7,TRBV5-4,ASSPGGTSGGPGGYEQY
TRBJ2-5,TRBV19,ASSPLGGQVVETQY
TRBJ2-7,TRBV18,ASSPGRASEEQY
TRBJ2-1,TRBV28,ASTPDSYNEQF
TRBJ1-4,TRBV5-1,ASRSGAANEKLF
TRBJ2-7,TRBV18,ASSPTIAGVNEQY
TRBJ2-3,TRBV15,ATSQRGVGSDTQY
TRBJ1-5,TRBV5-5,ASSPTDRGLNQPQH
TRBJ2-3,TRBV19,ASSIVRAGDTQY
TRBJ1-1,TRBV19,ASSPRQVMDTEAF
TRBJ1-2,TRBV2,ASSAIPQGGYGYT
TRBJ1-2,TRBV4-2,ASSQDPLGTGVEGYT
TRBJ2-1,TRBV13,ASSPRVAAYNEQF
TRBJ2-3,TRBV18,ASSPSTDTQY
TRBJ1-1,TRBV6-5,ASSYSLGRMNTEAF